The sequence of this TCR beta chain was determined in a study of blood T cell repertoires in COVID-19 (dated by TCRdb to the early 2020s). Regarding the research as a whole: For ImmuneRACE Cohort 3, a participant was defined as recovered based on two consecutive negative NP/OP PCR tests, clearance by a healthcare professional, or resolution of symptoms. Samples covering the acute and convalescent phases of COVID-19 were provided by collaborators in the United States, Italy and Spain. The prospective study material was composed of cDNA or gDNA derived from T cells, B-cell-depleted T cells, or PBMCs. Subjects who had been exposed to COVID-19, were actively infected with it, or had recovered from it provided the deeply sampled blood TCRbeta repertoires that made up the dataset. The repertoires were made available in a free public database intended to serve as a resource for research on the immune response to SARS-CoV-2. The samples were drawn from the first 160 participants of the ongoing ImmuneRACE study and from more than 1,000 subjects provided by 6 global collaborators. Sample metadata almost always included a de-identified subject ID, COVID-19 status, age in years and sex. Where available, HLA class I and class II types were taken from metadata supplied by the sample provider and were not determined by assay-based typing.

TCRbeta CDR3 regions were amplified from genomic DNA using the immunoSEQ Assay, a bias-controlled multiplex PCR. From the authors' description of their analysis: The number of nucleated cells in each sample was estimated by amplification of reference gene primers within the assay. Sequence reads were collapsed and filtered to measure the absolute abundance of every unique TCRbeta CDR3 rearrangement. For each sample, productive Simpson clonality was calculated as the square root of Simpson's diversity index across productive rearrangements. In TCRdb, the immuneACCESS table is reduced to in-frame sequences with V and J assigned. These tables do not hold every clone; where another copy was compared, an unresolved V gene accounts for under half, and the others remain unexplained. That table gives V, J and clone size, and the DNA gave D and trimming. The sample table shows more than 300,000 clones, and 80% to 90% are seen once. The biggest ten clones account for roughly 2% of the sample.

Participants in the prospective study were aged roughly 18 to 100 years, lived in about two dozen United States geographic areas, and enrolled through a virtual design. In the prospective study, participants were assigned to cohorts based on the clinical history participants reported in a screening survey and a study questionnaire. Mobile phlebotomists in the prospective study collected whole blood, serum and a nasopharyngeal or oropharyngeal swab from every participant. Participants in the prospective study had the option to provide additional blood draws and questionnaires over an approximately 2-month period. Prospective study blood samples were shipped either frozen or at room temperature before DNA extraction. Results and caveats for the whole study, not just this receptor: The amount of clinical and demographic metadata varied by source and participant and was provided uncurated.

With regard to this clone: Its antigen is currently not known. Per-base qualities were not stored, and no clone one base away is much larger.

Sequences SGHRS (CDR1) and YFSETQ (CDR2) are obtained from the germline V gene. Its CDR3 holds 13 amino acids, cysteine through phenylalanine. The only DNA kept is the CDR3, 39 bases in frame from the first base. Ends trimmed: V by 7 bases, J by 4 bases; bases unmatched to a gene: 4. The V gene is TRBV5-1 and the J gene is TRBJ2-3; 9 middle bases align to TRBD2. This receptor was obtained from a man aged 35-49 years in a cohort exposed to, infected with or recovered from COVID-19 (not recorded which). The specimen sequenced was PBMCs or T cells enriched from blood (not recorded which). The CDR3 in this case is CASSERGADTQYF. The nucleotide sequence reads as follows: TGCGCCAGCTCCGAGCGGGGGGCAGATACGCAGTATTTT. The entire variable domain, with the stretches around the CDR3 drawn from the reference TRBV5-1 and TRBJ2-3 proteins, is KAGVTQTPRYLIKTRGQQVTLSCSPISGHRSVSWYQQTPGQGLQFLFEYFSETQRNKGNFPGRFSGRQFSNSRSEMNVSTLELGDSALYLCASSERGADTQYFGPGTRLTVL.